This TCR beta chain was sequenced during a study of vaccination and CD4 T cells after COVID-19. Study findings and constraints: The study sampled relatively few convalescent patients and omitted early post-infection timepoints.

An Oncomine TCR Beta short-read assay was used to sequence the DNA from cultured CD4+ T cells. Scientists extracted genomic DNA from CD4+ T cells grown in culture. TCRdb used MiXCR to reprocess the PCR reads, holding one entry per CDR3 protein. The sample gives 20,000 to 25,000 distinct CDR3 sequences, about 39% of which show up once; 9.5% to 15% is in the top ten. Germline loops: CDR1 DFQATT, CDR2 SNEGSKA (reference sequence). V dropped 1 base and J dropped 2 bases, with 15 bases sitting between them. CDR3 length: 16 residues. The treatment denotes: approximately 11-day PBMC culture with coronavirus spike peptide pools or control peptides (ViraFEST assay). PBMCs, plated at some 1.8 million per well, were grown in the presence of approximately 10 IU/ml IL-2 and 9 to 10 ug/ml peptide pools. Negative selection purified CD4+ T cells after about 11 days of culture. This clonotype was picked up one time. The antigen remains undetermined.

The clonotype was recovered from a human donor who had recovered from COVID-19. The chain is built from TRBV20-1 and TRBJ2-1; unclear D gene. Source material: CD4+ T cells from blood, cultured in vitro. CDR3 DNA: TGCAGTGCTAGAGGAAGAACGGCTTCCACCTACAATGAGCAGTTCTTC. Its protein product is CSARGRTASTYNEQFF.